The 17 T cell receptor beta chains below were found in one sample sequenced in a study of shared clonotypes between healthy human individuals. Repertoires were generated with immunoSEQ multiplex PCR, while TCRdb's copy carries only in-frame clones and drops some. The sample holds approximately 460,000 clones; roughly three quarters are singletons and the top ten take around 12%. The specimen was PBMCs. The receptor set was obtained from a woman aged 40-49 years in good health. Some clones in this sample may be carry-over from other donors' samples.

V and J are TRBV28 and TRBJ2-7; tentatively, D is TRBD2 (5 bases). Germline assignment: CDR1 MDHEN and CDR2 SYDVKM. The V end lost 6 bases, the J end lost 3 bases, and 18 bases lay between the germline ends. This CDR3 region has 15 residues. DNA of the CDR3: TGTGCCAGCAGCGGCTTGCGGGCCACCTTCTACGAGCAGTACTTC. Protein sequence: CASSGLRATFYEQYF. The full variable domain, rest sourced from reference TRBV28 and TRBJ2-7, is DVKVTQSSRYLVKRTGEKVFLECVQDMDHENMFWYRQDPGLGLRLIYFSYDVKMKEKGDIPEGYSVSREKKERFSLILESASTNQTSMYLCASSGLRATFYEQYFGPGTRLTVT.

This chain connects TRBV27 to TRBJ1-1, with D possibly being TRBD1 (5 bases). The germline V and J ends were trimmed by 6 bases and 1 base, with 18 bases remaining between them. CDR3 length: 16 residues. Germline loops: CDR1 MNHEY, CDR2 SMNVEV (reference sequence). The CDR3 region is CASRLLKGPKNTEAFF. DNA of the CDR3: TGTGCCAGCAGGTTGCTTAAGGGGCCAAAGAACACTGAAGCTTTCTTT.

The gene calls are TRBV28 and TRBJ2-2, with D perhaps assigned TRBD1 or TRBD2 (6 bases each). Germline values: CDR1 MDHEN, CDR2 SYDVKM. The CDR3 loop spans 17 amino acids. The V gene lost 4 bases and the J gene lost 8 bases, with 23 bases spanning the gap. DNA for the CDR3: TGTGCCAGCAGTTACAGGGATGCGGGATTTCCAACGGGGGAGCTGTTTTTT. Translated: CASSYRDAGFPTGELFF.

The V and J genes are TRBV14 and TRBJ1-2, with a weak D call TRBD1 (5 bases). Trimming took off 4 bases at V and 5 bases at J, with 14 bases between the two ends. CDR3 length equals 14 residues. Germline V gives CDR1 SGHDN, CDR2 FVKESK. DNA for the CDR3: TGTGCCAGCAGCCCCTTCGCGTGGGGGTATGGCTACACCTTC. It codes for CASSPFAWGYGYTF.

The V call is TRBV29-1, the J call TRBJ2-5, with 7 bases lining up with TRBD2. This CDR3 spans 13 amino acids. With V trimmed by 3 bases and J by 7 bases, 8 bases remained unmatched. Germline V gene data show CDR1 as SQVTM and CDR2 as ANQGSEA. The CDR3 DNA sequence: TGCAGCGTTGATGTGGCAGGGAGGGTGACCCAGTACTTC. Its translation: CSVDVAGRVTQYF. The complete variable domain, with remaining parts taken from reference TRBV29-1 and TRBJ2-5, reads SAVISQKPSRDICQRGTSLTIQCQVDSQVTMMFWYRQQPGQSLTLIATANQGSEATYESGFVIDKFPISRPNLTFSTLTVSNMSPEDSSIYLCSVDVAGRVTQYFGPGTRLLVL.

The rearrangement joins TRBV30 to TRBJ2-1; the match to TRBD2 covers 7 bases. V lost 0 bases and J lost 6; bases outside the gene matches: 14. The CDR3 extends over 17 amino acids. Germline V gives CDR1 GTSNPN, CDR2 SVGIG (reference sequence). CDR3 residues: CAWSVLDPGRGVNEQFF. CDR3 DNA: TGTGCCTGGAGTGTTCTTGACCCGGGACGGGGGGTCAATGAGCAGTTCTTC.

Here the CDR3 reads CASSYTSGTTGELFF. The CDR3 DNA sequence: TGTGCCAGCAGTTACACTAGCGGGACAACCGGGGAGCTGTTTTTT. The chain joins TRBV6-6 to TRBJ2-2, with 10 bases aligning to TRBD2. Trimming removed 2 bases from V and 5 bases from J; junction bases left unmatched: 2. The CDR3 runs 15 residues. Germline V CDR1 and CDR2: MNHNY, SVGAGI (reference sequence).

The chain links TRBV2 to TRBJ1-5; TRBD1 aligns across 12 bases. The J segment lost 5 bases and the V segment lost 6 bases, leaving 5 bases of the junction unmatched. CDR1 is SNHLY, CDR2 FYNNEI, per germline. The length of the CDR3 is 15 residues. The CDR3 sequence is CASSGTGGIDQPQHF. The CDR3 region has the DNA TGTGCCAGCAGCGGGACAGGGGGCATCGATCAGCCCCAGCATTTT. Full variable domain (rest looked up from reference TRBV2 and TRBJ1-5): EPEVTQTPSHQVTQMGQEVILRCVPISNHLYFYWYRQILGQKVEFLVSFYNNEISEKSEIFDDQFSVERPDGSNFTLKIRSTKLEDSAMYFCASSGTGGIDQPQHFGDGTRLSIL.

V is TRBV18 and J is TRBJ2-1, with D possibly being TRBD2 (6 bases). This CDR3 contains 17 residues. With 1 base removed from V and 0 bases from J, the gap between germline ends came to 13 bases. Per germline, CDR1 KGHSH and CDR2 LQKENI. The CDR3 nucleotides are TGTGCCAGCTCACCACGGGCCCGGGACTCCTCCTACAATGAGCAGTTCTTC. This gives the protein CASSPRARDSSYNEQFF.

This clone turned up a few times. The junction and the germline gene differ at one end; a read error may be behind it. The CDR3 region has the DNA TGCGCCAGCAGCTTGGATGCTAGCTCCCACGAGCAGTACTTC. Its protein is CASSLDASSHEQYF. The chain joins TRBV5-1 to TRBJ2-7; D is possibly TRBD2 (5 bases). Per the germline V gene, CDR1 is SGHRS and CDR2 is YFSETQ. The CDR3 runs to 14 residues.

This rearrangement joins TRBV7-3 to TRBJ2-3, with 9 bases identical to TRBD2. This CDR3 is built from 16 residues. J gave up 4 bases and V 1 base, and 6 bases lay outside the gene matches. Germline-derived CDR1 and CDR2 are SGHTA and FQGTGA. CDR3 nucleotides: TGTGCCAGCAGCTTAAGCGGGAGGGCCGTTGCAGATACGCAGTATTTT. It codes for CASSLSGRAVADTQYF.

CDR3 DNA: TGTGCCTGGAGGAACGGGGGCACCTATGGCTACACCTTC. This codes for CAWRNGGTYGYTF. V gene TRBV30 combines with J gene TRBJ1-2, with D possibly TRBD1 on 6 matching bases. Germline lookup yields CDR1 GTSNPN and CDR2 SVGIG (reference sequence). The ends were cut back, 3 bases at V and 4 bases at J, with 12 bases in the middle. CDR3 length: 13 residues. Looking up the rest from reference TRBV30 and TRBJ1-2 gives the full variable domain: SQTIHQWPATLVQPVGSPLSLECTVEGTSNPNLYWYRQAAGRGLQLLFYSVGIGQISSEVPQNLSASRPQDRQFILSSKKLLLSDSGFYLCAWRNGGTYGYTFGSGTRLTVV.

V gene TRBV4-1 combines with J gene TRBJ2-1; tentative D call: TRBD1 (5 bases). Trimming took 5 bases from V and 6 from J, leaving 20 bases between them. CDR3 length: 16 residues. Germline CDR1 reads MGHRA; CDR2 reads YSYEKL. The CDR3 nucleotides are TGCGCCAGCAGCACACCGTGGGGCTCTAGTGTCAATGAGCAGTTCTTC. Amino acid sequence: CASSTPWGSSVNEQFF.

Note on this clone: Other DNA sequences in the sample encode the same CDR3. The chain combines TRBV28 with TRBJ1-5; D is ambiguous. The V and J ends lost 1 base and 5 bases respectively, with 3 bases between them. The CDR3 covers 12 residues. CDR1 MDHEN and CDR2 SYDVKM come from the germline V gene. This CDR3 reads CASSLLDQPQHF. The CDR3 bases are TGTGCCAGCAGTTTATTAGATCAGCCCCAGCATTTT.

The rearrangement links TRBV5-6 to TRBJ1-2; no firm D call. The CDR3 is 17 residues long. The germline V gene encodes CDR1 SGHDT and CDR2 YYEEEE. Trimming cost V 0 bases and J 5 bases, with 20 bases left between them. Written as DNA, the CDR3 is TGTGCCAGCAGCTTGGTAGGCTCCAGGCGGGATATTTATGGCTACACCTTC. Translation: CASSLVGSRRDIYGYTF. Filled out from reference TRBV5-6 and TRBJ1-2, the complete variable domain reads DAGVTQSPTHLIKTRGQQVTLRCSPKSGHDTVSWYQQALGQGPQFIFQYYEEEERQRGNFPDRFSGHQFPNYSSELNVNALLLGDSALYLCASSLVGSRRDIYGYTFGSGTRLTVV.

V usage is TRBV5-6 and J usage is TRBJ2-1; 15 nucleotides match TRBD2. The CDR3 runs to 18 residues. The V and J ends lost 4 bases and 4 bases, in that order; junction bases with no gene match: 9. The germline V gene encodes CDR1 SGHDT and CDR2 YYEEEE. The CDR3 sequence: CASSTGTSGRTGYNEQFF. In DNA, the CDR3 is TGTGCCAGCAGCACCGGGACTAGCGGGAGGACCGGGTACAATGAGCAGTTCTTC.

This clone was recorded a few times. Other DNA sequences in this specimen translate into the identical CDR3. The chain is built from TRBV9 and TRBJ2-7, with TRBD2 matching 13 bases. With 2 bases clipped from V and 2 bases from J, the junction kept 1 base outside the gene matches. Per germline, CDR1 SGDLS and CDR2 YYNGEE. This CDR3 has 15 residues. CDR3 region: CASSVGTSGTYEQYF. For the CDR3, the DNA is TGTGCCAGCAGCGTGGGGACTAGCGGGACCTACGAGCAGTACTTC.